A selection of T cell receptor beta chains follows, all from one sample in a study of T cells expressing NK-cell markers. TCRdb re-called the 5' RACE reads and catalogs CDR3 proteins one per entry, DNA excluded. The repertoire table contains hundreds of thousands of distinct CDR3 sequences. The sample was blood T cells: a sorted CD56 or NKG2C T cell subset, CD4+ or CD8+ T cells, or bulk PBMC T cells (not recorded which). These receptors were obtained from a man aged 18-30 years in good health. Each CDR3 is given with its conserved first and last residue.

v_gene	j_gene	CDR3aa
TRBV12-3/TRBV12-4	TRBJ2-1	CASSLPETVSYNEQFF
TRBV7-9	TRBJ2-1	CASSPIVYEQFF
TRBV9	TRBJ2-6	CASSVAGSGRAEPGANVLTF
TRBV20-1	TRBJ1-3	CSAVGVNGNTIYF
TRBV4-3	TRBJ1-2	CASSQGSRLGYGYTF
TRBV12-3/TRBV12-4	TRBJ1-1	CASTSGPFAEAFF
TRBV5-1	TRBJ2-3	CASSLVGALSTDTQYF
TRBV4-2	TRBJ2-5	CASSQSKPAVSKTQYF
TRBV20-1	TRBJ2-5	CSARDGPGDVKETQYF
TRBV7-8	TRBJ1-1	CASSSYSTGGGTEAFF
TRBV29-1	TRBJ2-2	CSVGLAGEARATGELFF
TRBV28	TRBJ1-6	CASSLYNSPLHF
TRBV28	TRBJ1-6	CASSGMRGLLLDSPLHF
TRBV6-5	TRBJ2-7	CASSSPGTGDILKQYF
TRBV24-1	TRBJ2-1	CATSDSVLGYNEQFF
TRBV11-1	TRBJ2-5	CASSLAIEETQYF
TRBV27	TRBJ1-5	CASSVQGFANQPQHF
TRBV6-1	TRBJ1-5	CASRPGGAQRPQHF
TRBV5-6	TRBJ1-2	CASSRGAGNVDGYTF
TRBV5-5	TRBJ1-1	CASSPAPNTEAFF
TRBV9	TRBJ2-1	CASSVVRGSGNEQFF
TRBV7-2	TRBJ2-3	CASSFQGLAGADTQYF
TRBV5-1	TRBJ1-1	CASSLGAAGSTNTEAFF
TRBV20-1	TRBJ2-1	CSVSGTNNEQFF
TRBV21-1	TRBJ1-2	CASSKNRPANYGYTF
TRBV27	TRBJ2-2	CASSLSMAGELFF
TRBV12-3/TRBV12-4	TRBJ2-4	CASSFGRRDIQYF
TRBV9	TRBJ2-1	CASSDNLRGRTYNEQFF
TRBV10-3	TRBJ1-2	CAISELGVDGYTF
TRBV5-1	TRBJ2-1	CASKEPNPYNEQFF
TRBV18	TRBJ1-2	CASSPPNTLGANYGYTF
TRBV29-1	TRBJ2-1	CSVEDRISGSQFF
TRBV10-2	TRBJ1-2	CASSVGGLYGYTF